This T cell receptor beta chain is from a study of T cells in localized non-small cell lung cancer. The J segment lost 7 bases and the V segment lost 4 bases, leaving 14 bases of the junction unmatched. The CDR3 loop spans 17 amino acids. Germline CDR1 SGHTA, CDR2 FQGTGA. The assay was immunoSEQ multiplex PCR, and TCRdb's table has in-frame clones only and misses some. The data show under 150,000 clones, around 89% seen once. This receptor was identified in an older female donor with stage I lung adenocarcinoma. The starting material was peripheral blood, obtained before any cancer treatment. The J gene is TRBJ2-1, the V gene TRBV7-3; 9 nucleotides align to TRBD2. For the CDR3, the DNA is TGTGCCAGCAGCTCCTCCCCGGGGGCTAGCGGGACAAATGAGCAGTTCTTC. Its protein is CASSSSPGASGTNEQFF. The full variable domain, its missing parts supplied by reference TRBV7-3 and TRBJ2-1, is GAGVSQTPSNKVTEKGKYVELRCDPISGHTALYWYRQSLGQGPEFLIYFQGTGAADDSGLPNDRFFAVRPEGSVSTLKIQRTERGDSAVYLCASSSSPGASGTNEQFFGPGTRLTVL.